This TCR beta chain was recorded in a study of identical twins. CDR1 and CDR2 from the germline V gene are SGHDT and YYEEEE. This CDR3 comprises 17 residues. The J segment lost 0 bases and the V segment lost 1 base, leaving 8 bases of the junction unmatched. TCRdb recomputed calls from the 5' RACE reads with MiXCR, one row per CDR3 protein. Here the sample spans fewer than 350,000 distinct CDR3 sequences, more than 6.5% being singletons. The same data also contributed to another study, on yellow fever vaccine responses in identical twins. Per that study: Reportedly, the T cell response mounted by twins to vaccine seemed partly convergent, partly personalized.

The clonotype was recovered from a young woman in good health. Sequences were obtained from memory (CD45RO+) T cells sorted from blood. The V call is TRBV5-6, the J call TRBJ1-2; TRBD1 matches at 8 bases. The CDR3 loop reads CASSLFGTGQANYGYTF. CDR3 coding DNA: TGTGCCAGCAGCTTGTTCGGGACAGGACAGGCTAACTATGGCTACACCTTC. Looking up the rest from reference TRBV5-6 and TRBJ1-2 gives the full variable domain: DAGVTQSPTHLIKTRGQQVTLRCSPKSGHDTVSWYQQALGQGPQFIFQYYEEEERQRGNFPDRFSGHQFPNYSSELNVNALLLGDSALYLCASSLFGTGQANYGYTFGSGTRLTVV.